These T cell receptor beta chains were read from a single sample in a study of T-cell reconstitution after alpha-beta-depleted transplantation in children. TCRdb itself ran the PCR reads through MiXCR, one entry per CDR3 protein. The table shows approximately 980,000 distinct CDR3 sequences, with around 30% occurring only once. Sequences were derived from PBMCs, mostly from graft donor cells, sampled 360 days after TCRalphabeta/CD19-depleted stem cell transplant. The receptors come from a boy under three years old who had a stem cell transplant for SCID, so the T cells may come from the graft donor. CDR3s include the opening cysteine and the closing phenylalanine or tryptophan. The D gene is left open where the match is weak. For some rows the clone size is stated as once, few or many, or as a class when expanded; others skip it.

>NA|NA|TRBJ2-5|TRBV5-1
TGCGCCAGCAGCCGAGCGACTAGTCTCTCGGAGACCCAGTACTTC
CASSRATSLSETQYF
>NA|few|TRBJ2-1|TRBV4-3
TGCGTCAGCAGCCCCCGGCTTGAGGGTGAGCAGTTCTTC
CVSSPRLEGEQFF
>NA|NA|TRBJ2-3|TRBV20-1
TGCAGTGCTAGAGGGGGGGGGCAGAGAATTTCAGATACGCAGTATTTT
CSARGGGQRISDTQYF
>NA|many|TRBJ2-3|TRBV4-2
TGTGCCAGCAGCCACGCAAACTACAGGCCCCCAGATACGCAGTATTTT
CASSHANYRPPDTQYF
>NA|NA|TRBJ1-5|TRBV6-1
TGTGCCAGCAGTCCCCGCCAGGGGAACGCTTCGCCCCAGCATTTT
CASSPRQGNASPQHF
>NA|few|TRBJ2-4|TRBV27
TGTGCCAGCAGTTTAGGGGGGTCGGTAGCCAAAAACATTCAGTACTTC
CASSLGGSVAKNIQYF
>NA|NA|TRBJ2-3|TRBV4-1
TGCGCCAGCAGCCACCCCCCCCGGGGGCTTCGGACAGATACGCAGTATTTT
CASSHPPRGLRTDTQYF
>NA|many|TRBJ2-2|TRBV25-1
TGTGCCAGCAGTGAGCAGAACACCGGGGAGCTGTTTTTT
CASSEQNTGELFF
>TRBD2|NA|TRBJ2-7|TRBV5-1
TGCGCCAGCAGGTCCGGACTAGCCCCTTCCTACGAGCAGTACTTC
CASRSGLAPSYEQYF
>TRBD1|NA|TRBJ2-7|TRBV20-1
TGCAGTGCTGGGGAAGAACAGGGGTGGCTACGATACGAGCAGTACTTC
CSAGEEQGWLRYEQYF
>NA|NA|TRBJ1-3|TRBV5-1
TGCGCCAGCAGACTGCGTCTGGGGCCCGGAGAAGGGGACCTTGGAAACACCATATATTTT
CASRLRLGPGEGDLGNTIYF
>TRBD1|few|TRBJ2-7|TRBV6-2/TRBV6-3
TGTGCCAGCAGTTCGGGACAGCACCGCTCCTACGAGCAGTACTTC
CASSSGQHRSYEQYF
>TRBD1|NA|TRBJ1-2|TRBV29-1
TGCAGCGTTGACAGGGGGCTGGGTGGCTACACCTTC
CSVDRGLGGYTF
>NA|few|TRBJ2-7|TRBV5-1
TGCGCCAGCAGCGGCCCCAGCAATAACGAGCAGTACTTC
CASSGPSNNEQYF
>TRBD2|few|TRBJ2-3|TRBV29-1
TGCAGCGTTGCCGGCGGGGGGTTGGGAGATACGCAGTATTTT
CSVAGGGLGDTQYF
>TRBD1|NA|TRBJ2-7|TRBV6-4
TGTGCCAGCAGGACTCGAGCCGGGACAGGGGCCTACGAGCAGTACTTC
CASRTRAGTGAYEQYF
>NA|NA|TRBJ2-7|TRBV3-1
TGTGCCAGCAGTCCCATCCGAAGCCGGACAGCACCTACCGGCGAGCAGTACTTC
CASSPIRSRTAPTGEQYF
>TRBD1|few|TRBJ1-4|TRBV4-1
TGCGCCAGCCGTGGGACAGGGCCAATTGGAGAACTGTTTTTT
CASRGTGPIGELFF
>NA|NA|TRBJ2-6|TRBV25-1
TGTGCCACCCAGACTGGGGCCAACGTCCTGACTTTC
CATQTGANVLTF
>TRBD2|NA|TRBJ2-1|TRBV2
TGTGCCAGCAATGGCGGGGGGTTCTTC
CASNGGGFF
>NA|NA|TRBJ2-3|TRBV6-1
TGTGCCAGCAGATGGGCACCCTCTGGCGCAGATACGCAGTATTTT
CASRWAPSGADTQYF
>NA|NA|TRBJ1-2|TRBV5-5
TGTGCCAGCAGCCCTACCACCACAGGGCTGAATGGCTACACCTTC
CASSPTTTGLNGYTF
>NA|few|TRBJ2-1|TRBV5-6
TGTGCCAGCAGCTTGCTAGGTACCGACAATGAGCAGTTCTTC
CASSLLGTDNEQFF
>NA|NA|TRBJ2-1|TRBV4-1
TGCGCCAGCAGCCAAGATCAAGGGGCGTCCCGATCTGAGCAGTTCTTC
CASSQDQGASRSEQFF
>TRBD1|NA|TRBJ2-6|TRBV4-3
TGCGCCAGCAGCCAGATGACAGGGTCTGGGGCCAACGTCCTGACTTTC
CASSQMTGSGANVLTF
>TRBD1|few|TRBJ2-7|TRBV6-2/TRBV6-3
TGTGCCAGCAGTTACGGCAGGGGGCTTTCGATGTCCTACGAGCAGTACTTC
CASSYGRGLSMSYEQYF
>NA|NA|TRBJ2-3|TRBV18
TGTGCCAGCTCGCTTTCAGGGGGGCAAGTCACAGATACGCAGTATTTT
CASSLSGGQVTDTQYF
>NA|once|TRBJ2-4|TRBV11-2
TGTGCCAGCAGCTTAGAGGCTTTCGGGGCGCCGGCCAAAAACATTCAGTACTTC
CASSLEAFGAPAKNIQYF
>TRBD2|many|TRBJ2-5|TRBV18
TGTGCCAGCTCACGGACTAGCGGGTACCAAGAGACCCAGTACTTC
CASSRTSGYQETQYF
>TRBD2|NA|TRBJ2-5|TRBV29-1
TGCAGCGTTGAGCCGGGACTAGCGGGGGCCAACCAAGAGACCCAGTACTTC
CSVEPGLAGANQETQYF
>NA|NA|TRBJ2-5|TRBV12-3/TRBV12-4
TGTGCCAGCACCGTTAGCCCCGACAGGGAGACCCAGTACTTC
CASTVSPDRETQYF
>TRBD1|NA|TRBJ1-1|TRBV20-1
TGCAGTGCTAGAGGGGGGACAGGATCCATGAACACTGAAGCTTTCTTT
CSARGGTGSMNTEAFF
>NA|NA|TRBJ2-1|TRBV3-1
TGTGCCAGCAGCCAAGAAGTGGGCCTAGCAAGCAATGAGCAGTTCTTC
CASSQEVGLASNEQFF
>NA|few|TRBJ2-6|TRBV19
TGTGCCAGTAGTATAGATCGGGCGCGCTCTGGGGCCAACGTCCTGACTTTC
CASSIDRARSGANVLTF
>NA|NA|TRBJ1-2|TRBV13
TGTGCCAGCAGCTCGCGGCTCTGGCGGGGCGCGAACTATGGCTACACCTTC
CASSSRLWRGANYGYTF
>NA|NA|TRBJ2-7|TRBV12-3/TRBV12-4
TGTGCCAGCAGGCGACGGGGTTATGACTACGAGCAGTACTTC
CASRRRGYDYEQYF
>TRBD1|few|TRBJ2-4|TRBV5-1
TGCGCCAGCAGCTCTCTCCCGACAGGGGAAGGAAACATTCAGTACTTC
CASSSLPTGEGNIQYF
>NA|NA|TRBJ2-2|TRBV5-5
TGTGCCAGCAGCCCAGGATCGTACTCCTGGGTCGTGGAGCTGTTTTTT
CASSPGSYSWVVELFF
>TRBD1|NA|TRBJ2-7|TRBV7-2
TGTGCCAGCAGCTCAGACAGGGGGCGATACGAGCAGTACTTC
CASSSDRGRYEQYF
>NA|NA|TRBJ2-7|TRBV9
TGTGCCAGCAGCGTAGGGACAGCTGCCACCTACGAGCAGTACTTC
CASSVGTAATYEQYF
>NA|NA|TRBJ2-6|TRBV5-1
TGCGCCAGCAGCGACCTTCAGACCATAATCGGGTCTGGGGCCAACGTCCTGACTTTC
CASSDLQTIIGSGANVLTF
>TRBD1|NA|TRBJ2-1|TRBV3-1
TGTGCCAGCAGCAAAGGGGACAGGGGTTACAATGAGCAGTTCTTC
CASSKGDRGYNEQFF
>TRBD2|NA|TRBJ2-3|TRBV5-1
TGCGCCAGCTTCCCCGGGAGGGGCACAGATACGCAGTATTTT
CASFPGRGTDTQYF
>TRBD1|few|TRBJ2-1|TRBV5-1
TGCGCCAGCAGCGGCCCGGGACAGGGGAAGAATGAGCAGTTCTTC
CASSGPGQGKNEQFF
>NA|NA|TRBJ2-7|TRBV4-1
TGCGCCAGCAGCCTCGGCCAGGGTTATTACTACGAGCAGTACTTC
CASSLGQGYYYEQYF
>NA|NA|TRBJ2-3|TRBV7-9
TGTGCCAGCAGCTTTACAGGAGATACGCAGTATTTT
CASSFTGDTQYF
>NA|NA|TRBJ2-2|TRBV5-5
TGTGCCAGCAGCTCGGACAGACCCGGGGAGCTGTTTTTT
CASSSDRPGELFF
>TRBD2|few|TRBJ2-5|TRBV9
TGTGCCAGCACGCGCACGGGACTAGCGGGAGAGACCCAGTACTTC
CASTRTGLAGETQYF
>NA|few|TRBJ2-5|TRBV24-1
TGTGCCACCAGTGATGGCGCGGCGGACCCAATCCAAGAGACCCAGTACTTC
CATSDGAADPIQETQYF
>TRBD1|few|TRBJ1-5|TRBV12-3/TRBV12-4
TGTGCCAGCAGCACCGGAGGGCGGACAGGTTTTTTCAATCAGCCCCAGCATTTT
CASSTGGRTGFFNQPQHF
>TRBD1|NA|TRBJ2-7|TRBV6-1
TGTGCCAGCAGCCAGGGGGCGGCGTCCTACGAGCAGTACTTC
CASSQGAASYEQYF
>NA|NA|TRBJ2-5|TRBV18
TGTGCCAGCTCACCACAAGCGGTTAGGGGGGAGACCCAGTACTTC
CASSPQAVRGETQYF
>TRBD1|few|TRBJ2-5|TRBV7-9
TGTGCCAGCAGCGGTAGGGGGCACCAAGAGACCCAGTACTTC
CASSGRGHQETQYF
>NA|many|TRBJ2-1|TRBV10-1
TGCGCCAGCAGTGCCCGAAGCTCCTACAATGAGCAGTTCTTC
CASSARSSYNEQFF
>NA|NA|TRBJ2-7|TRBV20-1
TGCAGTGCTACCTTGGAGGCCCGGGGGGAGCAGTACTTC
CSATLEARGEQYF
>NA|NA|TRBJ2-7|TRBV5-5
TGTGCCAGCAGCCCACAGAGTATAGTCTCCTACGAGCAGTACTTC
CASSPQSIVSYEQYF
>TRBD2|NA|TRBJ2-1|TRBV2
TGTGCCAGCCTACTAGCGGGGGGTGATGAGCAGTTCTTC
CASLLAGGDEQFF
>NA|NA|TRBJ2-4|TRBV6-1
TGTGCCAGCAGTCCATTCCCGGACCGCGAAGCCAAAAACATTCAGTACTTC
CASSPFPDREAKNIQYF
>NA|NA|TRBJ1-1|TRBV29-1
TGCAGCGTTGGGCCAGGACTGAACACTGAAGCTTTCTTT
CSVGPGLNTEAFF
>TRBD1|few|TRBJ2-7|TRBV12-3/TRBV12-4
TGTGCCAGCAGACCGGGACAGGCCTTCTACGAGCAGTACTTC
CASRPGQAFYEQYF